The sequence of this T cell receptor beta chain was determined in a study of beta chain features in type 1 diabetes. Sequencing targeted expressed TCRB transcripts, as all isolated RNA had been reverse transcribed. Using immunoSEQ multiplex PCR, the repertoire was profiled, and TCRdb retains in-frame clones only, with some absent. Altogether 600,000 or so clones are present, 9.5% to 15% being singletons, with the ten largest covering about 0.11%. This clone was found a few times. Its antigen is still unknown. Findings and caveats of the study: Whatever favoring of shorter templates PCR might show would apply equally to patients and controls. People with Type 1 diabetes carried modestly yet significantly shorter TCRB CDR3s in all four CD4+ subsets.

Looked up from germline, CDR1 is SGDLS and CDR2 is YYNGEE. The ends lost 4 bases at V and 3 bases at J; junction bases unmatched: 3. The CDR3 is 14 residues long. The V call is TRBV9, the J call TRBJ2-2, with 7 bases matching TRBD1. This sequence originates from a man younger than 40 with type 1 diabetes. The sample comprised naive CD4+ T cells from blood. In DNA, the CDR3 is TGTGCCAGCAGCCCGGGGACAGACACCGGGGAGCTGTTTTTT. Its translation is CASSPGTDTGELFF.